A single sample is the source of the 5 T cell receptor beta chains below, sequenced in a study of T cells in Graves' hyperthyroidism and ophthalmopathy. What was amplified from RNA transcripts were TCR beta CDR3 regions. Researchers ran a first-round RT-PCR on the TCR CDR3 using the HTBI primer set. TCRdb reprocessed the multiplex PCR reads with MiXCR, giving one entry per CDR3 protein. This sample has approximately 570,000 distinct CDR3 sequences, with just under 20% found just once. Specimen: blood. These TCRs come from a man in his forties or fifties with Graves' ophthalmopathy.

There are many counts of this clonotype. This chain connects TRBV27 to TRBJ2-5, with 7 bases that match TRBD2. This CDR3 has 15 residues. Germline CDR1 MNHEY, CDR2 SMNVEV (reference sequence). Unmatched junction bases numbered 11, after V lost 5 bases and J lost 5 bases. DNA of the CDR3: TGTGCCAGCAGTAAGGGACTGCCCGGGAGGGAGACCCAGTACTTC. Protein sequence: CASSKGLPGRETQYF.

The chain recombines TRBV12-3 or TRBV12-4 with TRBJ2-2; 7 bases map to TRBD1. The CDR3 spans 19 residues. With V trimmed by 6 bases and J by 4 bases, 20 bases remained unmatched. CDR3 DNA: TGTGCCAGCAGGCCAGCCGTTTGGTCAGGGTCAGGGGGCACCGGGGAGCTGTTTTTT. It is translated as CASRPAVWSGSGGTGELFF.

This chain connects TRBV6-1 to TRBJ2-5; D perhaps matches TRBD2 (5 bases). CDR3 length equals 18 residues. The V gene lost 1 base and the J gene lost 7 bases, with 25 bases spanning the gap. Germline CDR1 is MNHNS and CDR2 is SASEGT. The CDR3 is CASSEVEVRAQRRGTQYF. CDR3 nucleotides: TGTGCCAGCAGTGAAGTGGAGGTGAGGGCCCAAAGGCGAGGGACCCAGTACTTC.

This clonotype was detected only a few times. This rearrangement joins TRBV30 to TRBJ1-2; D remains unclear. Germline CDR1 GTSNPN, CDR2 SVGIG (reference sequence). The CDR3 loop spans 13 amino acids. With 8 bases removed from V and 2 bases from J, the gap between germline ends came to 15 bases. This CDR3 reads CATTEGWNYGYTF. As DNA, the CDR3 is TGTGCCACGACGGAGGGATGGAACTATGGCTACACCTTC. Looking up the rest from reference TRBV30 and TRBJ1-2 gives the full variable domain: SQTIHQWPATLVQPVGSPLSLECTVEGTSNPNLYWYRQAAGRGLQLLFYSVGIGQISSEVPQNLSASRPQDRQFILSSKKLLLSDSGFYLCATTEGWNYGYTFGSGTRLTVV.

This clonotype was counted a few times. This sequence joins TRBV3-1 and TRBJ2-7; 10 positions agree with TRBD2. J was trimmed by 7 bases and V by 6 bases; bases with no gene match: 9. The CDR3 is 14 amino acids. CDR1 and CDR2 from the germline V gene are LGHDT and YNNKEL (reference sequence). The CDR3 spells CASREAGGTGEQYF. The CDR3 DNA follows: TGTGCCAGCAGGGAAGCGGGAGGGACGGGGGAGCAGTACTTC.